These 31 T cell receptor beta chains share one sample of origin, sequenced in a study of blood T cell repertoires in COVID-19. The data were produced by immunoSEQ multiplex PCR, yet TCRdb's version contains in-frame clones alone and is incomplete. The sample shows tens of thousands of clones, approximately 80% of them seen only once. Sequenced input: peripheral blood. All receptors derive from a woman in her fifties or sixties with acute or convalescent COVID-19.

This sequence joins TRBV4-1 and TRBJ1-6, with 11 positions matching TRBD1. Germline CDR1 MGHRA, CDR2 YSYEKL. This CDR3 has 19 residues. V lost 5 bases, J lost 6 bases, and 15 bases stayed unmatched. For the CDR3, the DNA is TGCGCCAGCAGCAGGGCCCCTTTTGGACAGGGGGCGATTAATTCACCCCTCCACTTT. Amino acids: CASSRAPFGQGAINSPLHF.

The chain links TRBV4-3 to TRBJ2-5; 9 positions agree with TRBD1. Unmatched junction bases numbered 8, after V lost 4 bases and J lost 5 bases. Germline CDR1 reads LGHNA; CDR2 reads YSLEER. This CDR3 region has 15 residues. The CDR3 reads CASSPFLTGGETQYF. In DNA, the CDR3 is TGCGCCAGCAGCCCCTTCCTGACAGGGGGGGAGACCCAGTACTTC.

This clone was observed a single time. The V call is TRBV24-1, the J call TRBJ2-3, with 13 bases lining up with TRBD2. CDR3 length: 16 amino acids. Germline loops: CDR1 KGHDR, CDR2 SFDVKD. The J segment lost 4 bases and the V segment lost 3 bases, leaving 3 bases of the junction unmatched. Here the CDR3 reads CATSDLGLAGPDTQYF. The CDR3, as DNA: TGTGCCACCAGTGATCTGGGACTAGCGGGGCCAGATACGCAGTATTTT.

The V gene is TRBV6-6, the J gene TRBJ1-2; tentatively, D is TRBD1 (5 bases). Germline loops: CDR1 MNHNY, CDR2 SVGAGI (reference sequence). The CDR3 extends over 15 amino acids. The V end was cut by 5 bases, the J end by 3 bases, with 16 bases between. The CDR3 DNA follows: TGTGCCAGCAGTCGTATGGGGGGGTCGGACTATGGCTACACCTTC. It yields the protein CASSRMGGSDYGYTF.

J is TRBJ2-6 and V is TRBV24-1, with TRBD2 matching 8 bases. The germline V gene has CDR1 KGHDR and CDR2 SFDVKD. Germline trimming cut 4 bases from V and 3 bases from J; bases unmatched to any gene: 10. The CDR3 is made up of 18 amino acids. In nucleotides, the CDR3 is TGTGCCACCAGTGACCCACCGGGGGGGGCGCTTGGGGCCAACGTCCTGACTTTC. Translation gives CATSDPPGGALGANVLTF.

V usage is TRBV28 and J usage is TRBJ2-5; the D is unclear. The germline V and J ends were trimmed by 6 bases and 2 bases, with 4 bases remaining between them. Germline-derived CDR1 and CDR2 are MDHEN and SYDVKM. The CDR3 length is 11 residues. The CDR3 loop reads CASRSQETQYF. The DNA for the CDR3 is TGTGCCAGCAGGTCTCAAGAGACCCAGTACTTC.

The genes are TRBV6-5 and TRBJ1-2; TRBD1 matches at 10 bases. Germline CDR1 MNHEY, CDR2 SVGAGI. The junction had 5 bases not matched to a gene; V was cut back by 6 bases and J by 7 bases. The CDR3 loop spans 13 amino acids. The CDR3 nucleotides read TGTGCCAGCAGCCCGACAGGGGGCAGTGGCTACACCTTC. Its protein is CASSPTGGSGYTF.

The chain joins TRBV5-1 to TRBJ2-7; the match to TRBD1 covers 7 bases. CDR1 and CDR2 from the germline V gene are SGHRS and YFSETQ. The CDR3 has 15 residues. The junction had 4 bases not matched to a gene; V was cut back by 0 bases and J by 1 base. The chain's CDR3 is CASSLEAGGSYEQYV. CDR3 DNA sequence: TGCGCCAGCAGCTTGGAAGCAGGGGGTTCCTACGAGCAGTACGTC.

The rearrangement links TRBV27 to TRBJ2-1, with 7 bases lining up with TRBD1. Germline CDR1 and CDR2: MNHEY and SMNVEV (reference sequence). V lost 5 bases and J lost 7; bases outside the gene matches: 14. CDR3 size: 16 residues. CDR3 coding DNA: TGTGCCAGCAGTCCAATTACAGGGGTGGGTCTGAATGAGCAGTTCTTC. This codes for CASSPITGVGLNEQFF.

By share of the sample, this clone is large. V usage is TRBV9 and J usage is TRBJ1-2, with D hard to call. V lost 4 bases and J lost 8, with 18 bases in between. The CDR3 length is 14 residues. Germline loops: CDR1 SGDLS, CDR2 YYNGEE. In DNA, the CDR3 is TGTGCCAGCAGCCCCCGGGGAGGGCAAAAGGGCTACACCTTC. Encoded protein: CASSPRGGQKGYTF.

This clone came up a few times. The rearrangement links TRBV5-6 to TRBJ1-6; D remains ambiguous. This CDR3 contains 16 residues. V was clipped by 0 bases and J by 0 bases, with 7 bases between them. CDR1 and CDR2 (germline): SGHDT, YYEEEE. CDR3 sequence reads: CASSLVGSSYNSPLHF. The CDR3 nucleotides are TGTGCCAGCAGCTTGGTGGGGAGCTCCTATAATTCACCCCTCCACTTT. The full variable domain, completed using reference TRBV5-6 and TRBJ1-6, is DAGVTQSPTHLIKTRGQQVTLRCSPKSGHDTVSWYQQALGQGPQFIFQYYEEEERQRGNFPDRFSGHQFPNYSSELNVNALLLGDSALYLCASSLVGSSYNSPLHFGNGTRLTVT.

J is TRBJ1-1 and V is TRBV10-2; D is possibly TRBD1 (6 bases). Trimming stripped 3 bases from V and 4 bases from J, with 12 bases between. The CDR3 consists of 14 residues. CDR1 and CDR2 (germline): WSHSY, SAAADI. CDR3 protein: CASSDVRGFTEAFF. Here the CDR3 DNA reads TGCGCCAGCAGTGATGTCAGGGGATTCACTGAAGCTTTCTTT.

The rearrangement uses TRBV6-2 or TRBV6-3 and TRBJ2-3; 15 bases align to TRBD2. This CDR3 has 19 residues. CDR1 and CDR2 from the germline V gene are MNHEY and SVGEGT. J lost 1 base, V lost 4 bases, and 9 bases had no gene match. The CDR3 DNA sequence: TGTGCCAGCAGTTTCCGGACTAGCGGGGGGGCAATGGGCACAGATACGCAGTATTTT. It codes for CASSFRTSGGAMGTDTQYF.

V gene TRBV5-1 combines with J gene TRBJ2-3; D is undetermined. The CDR3 consists of 13 residues. CDR1 is SGHRS, CDR2 YFSETQ, per germline. Trimming shortened V by 5 bases and J by 0 bases, and 7 bases separated the two germline ends. The CDR3 loop reads CASRQKSTDTQYF. DNA for the CDR3: TGCGCCAGCAGACAAAAAAGCACAGATACGCAGTATTTT.

V and J are TRBV29-1 and TRBJ2-7; D is possibly TRBD1 (5 bases). V gave up 2 bases and J gave up 3 bases, with 20 bases separating them. The CDR3 totals 16 residues. CDR1 and CDR2 from the germline V gene are SQVTM and ANQGSEA. The CDR3 DNA reads TGCAGCGTTGAATCCCGGACCGAAGGGGCCTTCTACGAGCAGTACTTC. It codes for CSVESRTEGAFYEQYF.

The chain couples TRBV5-1 to TRBJ2-2; maybe TRBD1 (6 bases). Germline V gives CDR1 SGHRS, CDR2 YFSETQ. Trimming shortened V by 4 bases and J by 6 bases, and 13 bases separated the two germline ends. CDR3 length: 14 amino acids. The CDR3, as DNA: TGCGCCAGCAGCACTATCCCAGGGGCCGGGGAGCTGTTTTTT. As protein: CASSTIPGAGELFF.

The gene calls are TRBV4-2 and TRBJ2-7; TRBD2 matches 8 bases. V dropped 0 bases and J dropped 1; count of bases not matched to a gene: 5. CDR1 LGHNA and CDR2 YNFKEQ come from the germline V gene. The CDR3 sequence is 16 residues long. This CDR3 is CASSQDYRGGSYEQYF. DNA for the CDR3: TGTGCCAGCAGCCAAGATTACCGGGGGGGTTCCTACGAGCAGTACTTC.

This clone has more than one count but fewer than ten. CDR3 bases: TGTGCCAGCAGCTTGTGGGACAGGGGGCCAAGCAATGAGCAGTTCTTC. Translating it yields CASSLWDRGPSNEQFF. This rearrangement joins TRBV5-6 to TRBJ2-1, with 12 bases identical to TRBD1. The CDR3 has 16 residues. Germline CDR1 reads SGHDT; CDR2 reads YYEEEE. With 1 base clipped from V and 6 bases from J, the junction kept 5 bases outside the gene matches.

This clone was found a few times. V usage is TRBV7-2 and J usage is TRBJ2-7; 8 bases fit TRBD1. CDR1 is SGHTA and CDR2 is FQGNSA in the germline V gene. V lost 4 bases to trimming and J lost 7 bases; unmatched junction nucleotides: 9. The CDR3 totals 14 residues. In nucleotides, the CDR3 is TGTGCCAGCAGCTGGACAGGGCCCCGGGGAGAGCAGTACTTC. It encodes CASSWTGPRGEQYF.

The chain joins TRBV6-1 to TRBJ1-3, with 9 bases fitting TRBD1. The CDR3 has 16 amino acids. With 4 bases clipped from V and 4 bases from J, the junction kept 8 bases outside the gene matches. Germline V gene lookup returns CDR1 MNHNS and CDR2 SASEGT. This chain's CDR3 is CASSAGTGSAGNTIYF. CDR3 coding DNA: TGTGCCAGCAGTGCCGGGACAGGGAGTGCCGGAAACACCATATATTTT.

CDR3 sequence reads: CASSYLDRPGEQFF. Here the CDR3 DNA reads TGTGCCAGCAGTTACTTGGACAGGCCCGGGGAGCAGTTCTTC. This sequence joins TRBV27 and TRBJ2-1; 7 bases are shared with TRBD1. There are 14 residues in the CDR3. V lost 4 bases, J lost 10 bases, and 10 bases stayed unmatched. From germline, CDR1 is MNHEY and CDR2 SMNVEV (reference sequence).

The gene calls are TRBV3-1 (or the pseudogene TRBV3-2) and TRBJ2-1, with 9 bases fitting TRBD2. V was clipped by 0 bases and J by 3 bases; unmatched bases: 9. The CDR3 loop spans 18 amino acids. Looked up from germline, CDR1 is LGHDT and CDR2 is YNNKEL (reference sequence). The chain's CDR3 is CASSQERAGGLYYNEQFF. The CDR3 coding sequence is TGTGCCAGCAGCCAAGAGCGAGCGGGGGGCCTTTACTACAATGAGCAGTTCTTC.

The rearrangement joins TRBV5-4 to TRBJ1-3, with 11 nucleotides matching TRBD1. Germline loops: CDR1 SGHNT, CDR2 YYREEE (reference sequence). The CDR3 totals 15 residues. With V trimmed by 2 bases and J by 11 bases, 9 bases remained unmatched. The CDR3 DNA reads as TGTGCCAGCAGCTTAACCGGGACAGGGGGGACCGCCATATATTTT. Translating it yields CASSLTGTGGTAIYF.

The J gene is TRBJ1-2, the V gene TRBV19; a possible D gene is TRBD1 (6 bases). Germline V lookup: CDR1 LNHDA, CDR2 SQIVND (reference sequence). The CDR3 is 14 residues long. The V gene lost 4 bases and the J gene lost 2 bases, with 11 bases spanning the gap. Written as DNA, the CDR3 is TGTGCCAGTAGTACCCGACAGGTCAACTATGGCTACACCTTC. Its translation: CASSTRQVNYGYTF. Variable domain in full (rest from reference TRBV19 and TRBJ1-2): DGGITQSPKYLFRKEGQNVTLSCEQNLNHDAMYWYRQDPGQGLRLIYYSQIVNDFQKGDIAEGYSVSREKKESFPLTVTSAQKNPTAFYLCASSTRQVNYGYTFGSGTRLTVV.

The chain links TRBV19 to TRBJ1-1, with no clear D. The CDR3 is 13 amino acids. Germline V gives CDR1 LNHDA, CDR2 SQIVND (reference sequence). Trimming shortened V by 8 bases and J by 3 bases, and 13 bases separated the two germline ends. CDR3 loop: CASFRQGDTEAFF. Written as DNA, the CDR3 is TGTGCCAGTTTTCGCCAAGGAGACACTGAAGCTTTCTTT.

This rearrangement joins TRBV30 to TRBJ1-1; the D gene is possibly TRBD1 (6 bases). Trimming pared 0 bases from V and 5 bases from J, leaving 16 bases between. This CDR3 is 15 amino acids long. Germline V gives CDR1 GTSNPN, CDR2 SVGIG (reference sequence). As DNA, the CDR3 is TGTGCCTGGAGTGTACGTCAAGGGAGGGGGACTGAAGCTTTCTTT. Its protein product is CAWSVRQGRGTEAFF.

This clone was observed a handful of times. The gene calls are TRBV12-5 and TRBJ1-3; D perhaps matches TRBD1 (6 bases). Trimming left V 4 bases short and J 0 bases short, with 25 bases between. The length of the CDR3 is 20 residues. CDR1 LGHNT and CDR2 FRNRAP come from the germline V gene. The DNA for the CDR3 is TGTGCTAGTGGTTCTGAGGGACAAGGGGACACACATCGCTCTGGAAACACCATATATTTT. It is translated as CASGSEGQGDTHRSGNTIYF.

The J gene is TRBJ2-1, the V gene TRBV4-3, with 13 bases lining up with TRBD2. Trimming at V came to 3 bases and at J to 5 bases, leaving 4 bases not matched to a gene. Germline V gives CDR1 LGHNA, CDR2 YSLEER. The CDR3 has 16 amino acids. CDR3 DNA: TGCGCCAGCAGCCATTTACTAGCGGGGGGGAACAATGAGCAGTTCTTC. Translated: CASSHLLAGGNNEQFF.

V usage is TRBV13 and J usage is TRBJ2-5, with D possibly TRBD1 on 6 matching bases. The CDR3 totals 14 residues. V lost 4 bases to trimming and J lost 1 base, with 10 bases between them. Germline assignment: CDR1 PRHDT and CDR2 FYEKMQ (reference sequence). CDR3 residues: CASSYTGIQETQYF. CDR3 in DNA: TGTGCCAGCAGCTACACAGGGATCCAAGAGACCCAGTACTTC.

The V and J genes are TRBV18 and TRBJ1-2; D is undetermined. The CDR3 loop spans 14 amino acids. Germline V lookup: CDR1 KGHSH, CDR2 LQKENI. V was cut by 5 bases and J by 3 bases, with 13 bases left in between. The CDR3 is CASSSRQGDYGYTF. The CDR3 nucleotides are TGTGCCAGCTCATCCCGACAAGGCGACTATGGCTACACCTTC.

This clone occurred a few times. The genes are TRBV7-9 and TRBJ1-2, with 10 bases that match TRBD1. The CDR3 extends over 14 amino acids. CDR1 and CDR2 from the germline V gene are SEHNR and FQNEAQ (reference sequence). V lost 5 bases and J lost 8; bases outside the gene matches: 8. The CDR3 DNA sequence: TGTGCCAGCAGCCCATACTCGACAGGGGGCGGCTACACCTTC. The encoded protein is CASSPYSTGGGYTF.